Described below is a single TCR beta chain sequence and its context. The antigen is not known. This CDR3 comprises 14 residues. Germline V gene lookup returns CDR1 SGHVS and CDR2 FNYEAQ. The data derive from a study of shared clonotypes between healthy human individuals. Study observations and caveats: Between several donors, naive CD4 clonotypes were shared at a level of about 5%. Shared clonotypes across all four donors exceeded non-shared ones in generation probability.

Splitting of CD4+ cells produced CD45RA+ naive and CD45RA-negative memory subsets. In the authors' methods: Junction-only immunoSEQ data arrived without quality scores, meaning filtering differed. Assay: immunoSEQ multiplex PCR; the TCRdb copy retains only in-frame clones and omits some. The V and J calls and clone size come from that table; D and trimming were worked out from the DNA. Among some 2.4 million clones, over 85% were seen once, and the ten largest hold 0.36%. This receptor was identified in a man aged 18 to 35 in good health. Some clones in this sample may be carry-over from other donors' samples. Sequencing was carried out using naive CD4+ T cells from PBMCs. The subset: CD45RA+ positively selected. The chain carries TRBV7-6 and TRBJ2-5; tentatively, D is TRBD2 (5 bases). The DNA end is a closer match to TRBJ2-7, so the J assignment may be wrong. The CDR3, as DNA: TGTGCCAGCAGCTTCGCCGAGGGAGCCTACGAGCAGTACTTC. It encodes CASSFAEGAYEQYF.